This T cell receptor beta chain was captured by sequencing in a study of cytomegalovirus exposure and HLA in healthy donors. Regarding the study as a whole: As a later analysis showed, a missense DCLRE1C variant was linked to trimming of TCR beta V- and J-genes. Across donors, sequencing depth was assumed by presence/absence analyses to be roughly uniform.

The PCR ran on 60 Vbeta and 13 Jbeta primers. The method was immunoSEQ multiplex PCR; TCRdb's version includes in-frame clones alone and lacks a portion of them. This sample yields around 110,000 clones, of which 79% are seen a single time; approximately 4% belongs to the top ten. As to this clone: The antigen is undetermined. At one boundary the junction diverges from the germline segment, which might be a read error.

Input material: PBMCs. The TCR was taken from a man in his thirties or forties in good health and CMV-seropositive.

The CDR3 sequence is CASSSQGEIAKNSQYF. The CDR3 DNA sequence: TGTGCCAGCAGTAGCCAGGGGGAGATAGCCAAAAACAGTCAGTACTTC. The V gene is TRBV28, the J gene TRBJ2-4, with 7 nucleotides matching TRBD1. Germline V CDR1 and CDR2: MDHEN, SYDVKM. CDR3 length: 16 amino acids.